The present entry profiles one TCR beta chain with its context. The data were produced by immunoSEQ multiplex PCR, yet TCRdb's version contains in-frame clones alone and is incomplete. The table records 170,000 or so clones, about 93% of them present only once. With 1 base removed from V and 1 base from J, the gap between germline ends came to 8 bases. This CDR3 has 14 amino acids. Germline CDR1 and CDR2: SGHTA and FQGNSA. The sample originates from a study of T cell responses to AZD1222 COVID-19 vaccine. This sequence joins TRBV7-2 and TRBJ2-7, with unresolved D. The sample here was peripheral blood, taken 28 days after the second dose of the MenACWY control vaccine. This sequence was found in an adult who received the MenACWY meningococcal vaccine as a control. The CDR3 reads CASSLDPASYEQYF. The CDR3 DNA follows: TGTGCCAGCAGCTTAGATCCAGCATCCTACGAGCAGTACTTC.